This TCR beta chain was captured by sequencing in a study of cytomegalovirus exposure and HLA in healthy donors. It was with 60 Vbeta and 13 Jbeta primers that the PCR ran. Some clones are missing from TCRdb's copy, which holds only in-frame ones; the method was immunoSEQ multiplex PCR. The listing contains almost 45,000 clones. The study's findings and limits: Rarity marked most TCR sequences, yet some public TCRs occurred in many donors. Only CMV serostatus was available as immune exposure information. There were several of the most significant clusters that appeared linked to common viral pathogens in a later analysis.

About this clone: Antigen: not known.

This receptor was taken from a male donor in good health and CMV-seronegative. Sequencing used PBMCs.

CDR3 sequence (DNA): TGTGCCAGTAGTATAGGGTCAGGGGGCACCGGGGAGCTGTTTTTT. The encoded protein is CASSIGSGGTGELFF. The gene calls are TRBV19 and TRBJ2-2, with 7 positions matching TRBD1. The CDR3 length is 15 residues. With V trimmed by 1 base and J by 4 bases, 3 bases remained unmatched. Looked up from germline, CDR1 is LNHDA and CDR2 is SQIVND (reference sequence).